These 6 T cell receptor beta chains share one sample of origin, sequenced in a study of T cell changes during pregnancy in multiple sclerosis. TCRdb's copy holds only in-frame clones and misses some; the assay was immunoSEQ multiplex PCR. The table shows some 70,000 clones, with about nine tenths occurring only once. Sequencing was performed on peripheral blood, taken in the first trimester of pregnancy. The source of these receptors is a female donor with multiple sclerosis, enrolled in a pregnancy study.

In this sample, this clone turned up a few times. J is TRBJ1-5 and V is TRBV19; 7 bases align to TRBD1. The CDR3 covers 15 residues. In germline, CDR1 is LNHDA, CDR2 SQIVND (reference sequence). J was trimmed by 4 bases and V by 5 bases; bases with no gene match: 8. CDR3 nucleotide sequence: TGTGCCAGTAGTGCCTCCGGGACAGCTAATCAGCCCCAGCATTTT. Translating it yields CASSASGTANQPQHF.

V and J are TRBV5-4 and TRBJ2-7; 9 bases align to TRBD1. Trimming took 4 bases from V and 5 from J; bases not matched to a gene: 10. CDR3 length equals 15 residues. Germline-derived CDR1 and CDR2 are SGHNT and YYREEE (reference sequence). CDR3 DNA sequence: TGTGCCAGCAGCCTATCCGGGACAGGGACCAACGAGCAGTACTTC. It encodes CASSLSGTGTNEQYF. Complete variable domain (other parts from reference TRBV5-4 and TRBJ2-7): ETGVTQSPTHLIKTRGQQVTLRCSSQSGHNTVSWYQQALGQGPQFIFQYYREEENGRGNFPPRFSGLQFPNYSSELNVNALELDDSALYLCASSLSGTGTNEQYFGPGTRLTVT.

The chain uses TRBV5-6 and TRBJ2-3; 10 bases line up with TRBD1. The CDR3 spans 16 residues. CDR1 SGHDT and CDR2 YYEEEE come from the germline V gene. The ends lost 2 bases at V and 4 bases at J; junction bases unmatched: 7. CDR3 DNA sequence: TGTGCCAGCAGCTTCCCGGGACAGGGGCGGGCAGATACGCAGTATTTT. Translated, it gives CASSFPGQGRADTQYF.

The gene calls are TRBV30 and TRBJ2-3, with TRBD2 matching 10 bases. V lost 2 bases and J lost 4; bases outside the gene matches: 3. Germline CDR1 GTSNPN, CDR2 SVGIG (reference sequence). CDR3 size: 14 residues. CDR3 sequence: CAWSPSGRADTQYF. The DNA of the CDR3 is TGTGCCTGGAGTCCTAGCGGGAGAGCAGATACGCAGTATTTT.

The rearrangement uses TRBV30 and TRBJ2-1; D is unclear. Trimming pared 8 bases from V and 0 bases from J, leaving 8 bases between. Germline CDR1 reads GTSNPN; CDR2 reads SVGIG (reference sequence). The CDR3 extends over 12 amino acids. CDR3: CAPLYSYNEQFF. The CDR3 coding sequence is TGTGCCCCCCTCTACTCCTACAATGAGCAGTTCTTC.

The chain couples TRBV5-1 to TRBJ2-2; 11 nucleotides agree with TRBD1. The CDR3 extends over 18 amino acids. The V gene's germline CDR1 is SGHRS and CDR2 YFSETQ. Losses at the gene ends were 4 bases for V and 1 base for J; bases not matched to a gene: 9. The CDR3 loop is CASSRGQGVNLNTGELFF. The CDR3 nucleotides are TGCGCCAGCAGCCGGGGACAGGGGGTTAATTTGAACACCGGGGAGCTGTTTTTT.